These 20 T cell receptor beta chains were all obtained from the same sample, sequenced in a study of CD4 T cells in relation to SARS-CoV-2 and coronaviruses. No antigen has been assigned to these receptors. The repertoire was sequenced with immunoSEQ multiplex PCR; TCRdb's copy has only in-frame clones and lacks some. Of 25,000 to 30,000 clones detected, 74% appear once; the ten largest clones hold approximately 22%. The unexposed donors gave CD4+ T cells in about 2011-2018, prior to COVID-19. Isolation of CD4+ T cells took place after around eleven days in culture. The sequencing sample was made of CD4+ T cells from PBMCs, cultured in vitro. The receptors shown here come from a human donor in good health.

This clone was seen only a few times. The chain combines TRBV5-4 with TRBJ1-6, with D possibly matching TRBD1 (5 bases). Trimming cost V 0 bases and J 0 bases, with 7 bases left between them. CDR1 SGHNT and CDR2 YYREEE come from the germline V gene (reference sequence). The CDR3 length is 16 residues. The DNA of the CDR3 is TGTGCCAGCAGCTTGGATGGGGGCTCCTATAATTCACCCCTCCACTTT. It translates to CASSLDGGSYNSPLHF.

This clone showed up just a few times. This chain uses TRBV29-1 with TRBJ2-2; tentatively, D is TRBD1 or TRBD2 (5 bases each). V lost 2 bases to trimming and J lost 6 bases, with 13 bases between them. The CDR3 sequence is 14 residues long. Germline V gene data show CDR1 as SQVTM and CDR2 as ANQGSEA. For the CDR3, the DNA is TGCAGCGTTGAAAGCAGGGTGGGAGCCGGGGAGCTGTTTTTT. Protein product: CSVESRVGAGELFF.

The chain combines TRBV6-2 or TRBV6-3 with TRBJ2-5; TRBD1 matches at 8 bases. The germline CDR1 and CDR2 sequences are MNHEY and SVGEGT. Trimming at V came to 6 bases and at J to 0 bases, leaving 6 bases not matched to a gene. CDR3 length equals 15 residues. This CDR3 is CASSPGQGYQETQYF. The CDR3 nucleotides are TGTGCCAGCAGCCCAGGACAGGGTTACCAAGAGACCCAGTACTTC.

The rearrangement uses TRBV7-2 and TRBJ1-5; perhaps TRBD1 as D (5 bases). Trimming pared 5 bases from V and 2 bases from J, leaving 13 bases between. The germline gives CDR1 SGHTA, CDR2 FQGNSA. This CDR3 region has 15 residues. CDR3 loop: CASSQGLWGNQPQHF. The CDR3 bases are TGTGCCAGCAGCCAGGGCTTATGGGGCAATCAGCCCCAGCATTTT.

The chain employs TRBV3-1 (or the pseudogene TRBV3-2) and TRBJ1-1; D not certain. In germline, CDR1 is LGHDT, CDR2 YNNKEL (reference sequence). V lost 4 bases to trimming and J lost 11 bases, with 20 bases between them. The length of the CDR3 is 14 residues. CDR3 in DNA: TGTGCCAGCAGCCCGACTAGCGACATACTATGGGCTTTCTTT. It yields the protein CASSPTSDILWAFF.

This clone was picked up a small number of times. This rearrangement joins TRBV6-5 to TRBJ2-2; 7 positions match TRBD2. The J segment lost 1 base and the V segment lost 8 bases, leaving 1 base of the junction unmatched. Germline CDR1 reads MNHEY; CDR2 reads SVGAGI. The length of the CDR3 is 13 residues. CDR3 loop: CASGRENTGELFF. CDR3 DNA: TGTGCCAGCGGGAGGGAGAACACCGGGGAGCTGTTTTTT.

The CDR3: CASTSGAGLNTEAFF. The CDR3 region has the DNA TGTGCCAGCACCTCCGGTGCAGGCTTGAACACTGAAGCTTTCTTT. V gene TRBV3-1 (or the pseudogene TRBV3-2) combines with J gene TRBJ1-1; D unclear. The CDR3 loop spans 15 amino acids. V gave up 7 bases and J gave up 0 bases, with 15 bases separating them. The V gene's germline CDR1 is LGHDT and CDR2 YNNKEL (reference sequence).

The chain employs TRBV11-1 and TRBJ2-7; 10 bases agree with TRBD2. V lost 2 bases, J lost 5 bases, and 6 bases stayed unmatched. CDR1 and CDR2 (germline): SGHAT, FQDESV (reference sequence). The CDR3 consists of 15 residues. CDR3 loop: CASSLILAGRNEQYF. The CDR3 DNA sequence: TGTGCCAGCAGCTTAATACTAGCGGGAAGGAACGAGCAGTACTTC.

The CDR3 loop is CASSPRNTEAFF. DNA for the CDR3: TGTGCCAGCAGCCCTAGGAACACTGAAGCTTTCTTT. The rearrangement uses TRBV7-2 and TRBJ1-1; no clear D. CDR1 and CDR2 (germline): SGHTA, FQGNSA. V dropped 5 bases and J dropped 1 base, with 5 bases sitting between them. The length of the CDR3 is 12 residues.

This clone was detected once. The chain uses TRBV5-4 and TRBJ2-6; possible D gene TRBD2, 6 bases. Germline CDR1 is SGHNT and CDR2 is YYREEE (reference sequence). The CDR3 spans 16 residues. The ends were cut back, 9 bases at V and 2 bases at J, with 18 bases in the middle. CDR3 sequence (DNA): TGTGCCACGGCCTGGGACTCCCAGCCTGGGGCCAACGTCCTGACTTTC. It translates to CATAWDSQPGANVLTF.

The CDR3 nucleotides are TGTGCCAGCAGCAACTGGGGACTAGCAGCCATCAATGAGCAGTTCTTC. Amino acid sequence: CASSNWGLAAINEQFF. This chain joins TRBV9 and TRBJ2-1, with TRBD2 identical over 9 bases. This CDR3 contains 16 residues. Germline V lookup: CDR1 SGDLS, CDR2 YYNGEE. With 4 bases clipped from V and 6 bases from J, the junction kept 11 bases outside the gene matches.

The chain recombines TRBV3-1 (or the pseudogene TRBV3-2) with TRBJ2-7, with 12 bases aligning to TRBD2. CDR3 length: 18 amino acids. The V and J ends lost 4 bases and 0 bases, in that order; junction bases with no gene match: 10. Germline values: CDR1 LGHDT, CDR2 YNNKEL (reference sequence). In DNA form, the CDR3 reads TGTGCCAGCAGCCGAGAGACTAGCGGGAGAACGATCTCCTACGAGCAGTACTTC. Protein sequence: CASSRETSGRTISYEQYF.

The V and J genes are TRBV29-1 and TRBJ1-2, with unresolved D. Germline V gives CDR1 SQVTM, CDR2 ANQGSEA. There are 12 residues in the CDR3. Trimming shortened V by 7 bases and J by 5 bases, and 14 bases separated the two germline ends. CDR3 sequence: CSAQPTEYGYTF. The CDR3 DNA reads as TGCAGCGCCCAGCCGACGGAGTATGGCTACACCTTC. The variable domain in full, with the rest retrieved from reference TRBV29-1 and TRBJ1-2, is SAVISQKPSRDICQRGTSLTIQCQVDSQVTMMFWYRQQPGQSLTLIATANQGSEATYESGFVIDKFPISRPNLTFSTLTVSNMSPEDSSIYLCSAQPTEYGYTFGSGTRLTVV.

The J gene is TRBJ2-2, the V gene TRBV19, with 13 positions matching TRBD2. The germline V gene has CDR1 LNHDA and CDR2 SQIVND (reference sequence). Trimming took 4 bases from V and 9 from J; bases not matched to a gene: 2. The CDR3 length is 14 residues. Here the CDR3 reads CASSRLAGGRELFF. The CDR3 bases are TGTGCCAGTAGTAGACTAGCGGGGGGCCGGGAGCTGTTTTTT.

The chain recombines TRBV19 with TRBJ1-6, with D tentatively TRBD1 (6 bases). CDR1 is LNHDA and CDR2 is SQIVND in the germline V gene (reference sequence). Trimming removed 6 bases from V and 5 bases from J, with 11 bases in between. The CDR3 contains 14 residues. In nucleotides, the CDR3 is TGTGCCAGTAGGCAGAACAGGGATAATTCACCCCTCCACTTT. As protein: CASRQNRDNSPLHF.

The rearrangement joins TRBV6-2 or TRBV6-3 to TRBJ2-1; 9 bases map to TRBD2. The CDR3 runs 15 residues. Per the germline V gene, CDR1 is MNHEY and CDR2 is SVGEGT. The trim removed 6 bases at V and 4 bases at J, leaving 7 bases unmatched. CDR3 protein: CASRPTSGRYNEQFF. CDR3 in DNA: TGTGCCAGCAGGCCTACTAGCGGGCGGTACAATGAGCAGTTCTTC.

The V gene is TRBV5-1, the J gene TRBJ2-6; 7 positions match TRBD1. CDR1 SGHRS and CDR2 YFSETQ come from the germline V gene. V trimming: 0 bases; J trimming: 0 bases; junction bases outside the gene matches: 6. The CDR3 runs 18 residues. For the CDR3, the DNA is TGCGCCAGCAGCTTGGAGGGACAGAGGAGCTCTGGGGCCAACGTCCTGACTTTC. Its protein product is CASSLEGQRSSGANVLTF.

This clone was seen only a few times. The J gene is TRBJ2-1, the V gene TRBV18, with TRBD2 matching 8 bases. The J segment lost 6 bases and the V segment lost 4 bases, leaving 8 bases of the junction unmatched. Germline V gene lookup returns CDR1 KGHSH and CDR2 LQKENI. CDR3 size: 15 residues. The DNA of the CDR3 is TGTGCCAGCTCACTACTGACTAGCGCGACCAATGAGCAGTTCTTC. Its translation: CASSLLTSATNEQFF.

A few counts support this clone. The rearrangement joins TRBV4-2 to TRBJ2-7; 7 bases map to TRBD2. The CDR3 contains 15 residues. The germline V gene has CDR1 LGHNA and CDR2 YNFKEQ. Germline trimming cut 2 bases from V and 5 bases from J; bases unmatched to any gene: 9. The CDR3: CASSQTAGESHEQYF. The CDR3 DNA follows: TGTGCCAGCAGCCAAACCGCGGGAGAATCCCACGAGCAGTACTTC.

CDR3 in amino acids: CASSLYQGNTEAFF. The DNA for the CDR3 is TGTGCCAGCAGTTTATATCAGGGGAACACTGAAGCTTTCTTT. The chain has TRBV27 and TRBJ1-1; D might be TRBD1 (5 bases). The CDR3 runs to 14 residues. In germline, CDR1 is MNHEY, CDR2 SMNVEV (reference sequence). The ends were cut back, 1 base at V and 1 base at J, with 7 bases in the middle.